This T cell receptor beta chain stems from a study of cytomegalovirus exposure and HLA in healthy donors. Overall study results and limits: As confirmed in vitro, three CMV-associated chains were specific for CMV antigens. The study had only CMV serostatus as immune exposure information.

Germline assignment: CDR1 MDHEN and CDR2 SYDVKM. The CDR3 contains 13 residues. Trimming took 7 bases from V and 5 from J, leaving 14 bases between them. This clone was seen just once. Its antigen is not identified. PCR was performed using 60 Vbeta and 13 Jbeta primers. Measured with immunoSEQ multiplex PCR; TCRdb has only the in-frame clones, and not every one. Of about 150,000 clones in the sample, around 80% were seen once. This receptor was identified in a woman between 40 and 55 years old in good health and CMV-seropositive. The chain links TRBV28 to TRBJ1-1; no clear D. Sample: PBMCs. The CDR3 spells CASIGAFRTEAFF. The CDR3 DNA is TGTGCCAGCATAGGAGCATTCCGGACTGAAGCTTTCTTT. Filled out from reference TRBV28 and TRBJ1-1, the complete variable domain reads DVKVTQSSRYLVKRTGEKVFLECVQDMDHENMFWYRQDPGLGLRLIYFSYDVKMKEKGDIPEGYSVSREKKERFSLILESASTNQTSMYLCASIGAFRTEAFFGQGTRLTVV.